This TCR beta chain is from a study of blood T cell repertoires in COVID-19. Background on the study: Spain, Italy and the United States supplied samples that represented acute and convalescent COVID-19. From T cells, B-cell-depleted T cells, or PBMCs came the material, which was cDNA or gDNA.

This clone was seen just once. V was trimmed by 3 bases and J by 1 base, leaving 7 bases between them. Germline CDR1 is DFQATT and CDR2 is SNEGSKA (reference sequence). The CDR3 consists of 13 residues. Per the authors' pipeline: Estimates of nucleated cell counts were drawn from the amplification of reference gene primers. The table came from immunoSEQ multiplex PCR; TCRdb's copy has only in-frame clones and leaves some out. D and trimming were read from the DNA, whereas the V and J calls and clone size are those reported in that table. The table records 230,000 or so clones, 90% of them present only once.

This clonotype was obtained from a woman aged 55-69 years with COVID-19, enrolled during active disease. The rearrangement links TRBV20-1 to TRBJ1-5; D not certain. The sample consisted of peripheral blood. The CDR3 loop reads CSASAGSNQPQHF. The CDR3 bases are TGCAGTGCTAGTGCGGGGAGCAATCAGCCCCAGCATTTT.